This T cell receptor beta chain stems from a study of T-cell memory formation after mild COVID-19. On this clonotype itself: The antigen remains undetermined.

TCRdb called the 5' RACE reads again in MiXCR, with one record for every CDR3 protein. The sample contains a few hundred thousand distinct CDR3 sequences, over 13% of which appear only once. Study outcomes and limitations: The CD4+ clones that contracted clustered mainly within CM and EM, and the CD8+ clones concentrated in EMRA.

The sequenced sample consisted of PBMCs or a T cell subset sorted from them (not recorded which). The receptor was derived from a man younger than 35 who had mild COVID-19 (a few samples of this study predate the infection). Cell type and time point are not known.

The CDR3 sequence: CSAAGSGDTEAFF. CDR3 in DNA: TGCAGTGCTGCCGGGTCAGGGGACACTGAAGCTTTCTTT. The chain has TRBV20-1 and TRBJ1-1, with D possibly matching TRBD1 (6 bases). Germline-derived CDR1 and CDR2 are DFQATT and SNEGSKA (reference sequence). This CDR3 spans 13 amino acids. The V end lost 5 bases, the J end lost 3 bases, and 13 bases lay between the germline ends.